These 27 T cell receptor beta chains originate from one sample sequenced in a study of cytomegalovirus exposure and HLA in healthy donors. PCR used 60 Vbeta primers and 13 Jbeta primers. Repertoires were generated with immunoSEQ multiplex PCR, while TCRdb's copy carries only in-frame clones and drops some. The sample records around 160,000 clones, 70% being singletons. The sample consisted of PBMCs. The receptors stem from a man aged 18 to 30 in good health and CMV-seropositive.

With respect to this clone: The final CDR3 position lacks the conserved phenylalanine or tryptophan, pointing to a likely read error. The limits of the CDR3 on the DNA are not certain, so only TCRdb's listed CDR3 is given. The chain uses TRBV28 and TRBJ2-7; the D segment call TRBD2 is taken from the table without a DNA check. A total of 10 residues make up the CDR3, ends included. Germline loops: CDR1 MDHEN, CDR2 SYDVKM. The CDR3 sequence is CASRGEAGSA.

As regards this clone: The sample holds other DNA sequences that translate to the same CDR3. This chain joins TRBV5-1 and TRBJ1-1; TRBD1 might be the D (5 bases). Germline V gene data show CDR1 as SGHRS and CDR2 as YFSETQ. Trimming took 4 bases from V and 1 from J, leaving 8 bases between them. The CDR3 sequence is 13 residues long. Written as DNA, the CDR3 is TGCGCCAGCAGCCTTCAGGGGAACACTGAAGCTTTCTTT. Translated, it gives CASSLQGNTEAFF.

This chain links TRBV12-5 with TRBJ2-1, with 7 nucleotides matching TRBD2. Looked up from germline, CDR1 is LGHNT and CDR2 is FRNRAP. CDR3 length: 16 amino acids. Trimming removed 3 bases from V and 0 bases from J; junction bases left unmatched: 5. The CDR3 DNA reads TGTGCTAGTGGTTTCGGGCGGGGGAGCTCCTACAATGAGCAGTTCTTC. Translated, it gives CASGFGRGSSYNEQFF.

The J gene is TRBJ1-1, the V gene TRBV20-1, with D uncertain. CDR1 is DFQATT and CDR2 is SNEGSKA in the germline V gene (reference sequence). The CDR3 has 11 amino acids. The V and J ends lost 6 bases and 5 bases respectively, with 10 bases between them. CDR3 region: CSALGITEAFF. As DNA, the CDR3 is TGCAGTGCACTGGGCATTACTGAAGCTTTCTTT.

The rearrangement uses TRBV11-3 and TRBJ2-2; TRBD2 matches at 10 bases. Germline V gives CDR1 SGHNT, CDR2 YENEEA. J gave up 2 bases and V 5 bases, and 14 bases lay outside the gene matches. The CDR3 contains 19 residues. The CDR3: CASSPGLAQETINTGELFF. For the CDR3, the DNA is TGTGCCAGCAGCCCGGGACTAGCGCAGGAGACAATCAACACCGGGGAGCTGTTTTTT.

The rearrangement joins TRBV19 to TRBJ1-5; maybe TRBD1 (6 bases). Germline V gives CDR1 LNHDA, CDR2 SQIVND (reference sequence). There are 14 residues in the CDR3. V dropped 5 bases and J dropped 3 bases, with 11 bases sitting between them. The CDR3 sequence is CASSLDSPNQPQHF. In nucleotides, the CDR3 is TGTGCCAGTAGTCTGGACAGCCCCAATCAGCCCCAGCATTTT.

V is TRBV7-9 and J is TRBJ1-1; TRBD1 agrees at 8 bases. The CDR3 runs to 14 residues. The trim removed 4 bases at V and 5 bases at J, leaving 6 bases unmatched. Germline loops: CDR1 SEHNR, CDR2 FQNEAQ (reference sequence). The CDR3 loop is CASSSGQGWTEAFF. The CDR3 DNA reads TGTGCCAGCAGCTCCGGACAGGGCTGGACTGAAGCTTTCTTT.

V is TRBV11-2 and J is TRBJ2-3, with D uncertain. CDR1 is SGHAT, CDR2 FQNNGV, per germline. Trimming took 1 base from V and 6 from J, leaving 11 bases between them. The CDR3 runs to 14 residues. The CDR3 DNA reads TGTGCCAGCAGCTTAGTAAGAGACTCGGATACGCAGTATTTT. This gives the protein CASSLVRDSDTQYF. Based on the CDR3 plus reference TRBV11-2 and TRBJ2-3, the full variable domain is EAGVAQSPRYKIIEKRQSVAFWCNPISGHATLYWYQQILGQGPKLLIQFQNNGVVDDSQLPKDRFSAERLKGVDSTLKIQPAKLEDSAVYLCASSLVRDSDTQYFGPGTRLTVL.

V and J are TRBV5-1 and TRBJ2-3; 10 nucleotides match TRBD2. The CDR3 is 21 amino acids. Germline V gene lookup returns CDR1 SGHRS and CDR2 YFSETQ. J lost 6 bases, V lost 3 bases, and 25 bases had no gene match. CDR3 protein: CASSSLRASISLAGDGDTQYF. CDR3 DNA: TGCGCCAGCAGCTCCCTGAGAGCAAGTATTTCGCTAGCGGGAGATGGGGATACGCAGTATTTT. Combining the CDR3 with reference TRBV5-1 and TRBJ2-3 gives the whole variable domain KAGVTQTPRYLIKTRGQQVTLSCSPISGHRSVSWYQQTPGQGLQFLFEYFSETQRNKGNFPGRFSGRQFSNSRSEMNVSTLELGDSALYLCASSSLRASISLAGDGDTQYFGPGTRLTVL.

A few counts support this clone. V is TRBV2 and J is TRBJ2-1; 10 bases agree with TRBD1. Germline V CDR1 and CDR2: SNHLY, FYNNEI. The CDR3 covers 15 residues. J gave up 7 bases and V 3 bases, and 6 bases lay outside the gene matches. As DNA, the CDR3 is TGTGCCAGCAGTGATGACAGGGGGCAGAGTAATGAGCAGTTCTTC. This sequence encodes CASSDDRGQSNEQFF.

This sequence joins TRBV6-5 and TRBJ1-5; D is unresolved. The germline V and J ends were trimmed by 5 bases and 2 bases, with 13 bases remaining between them. This CDR3 spans 15 amino acids. Germline-derived CDR1 and CDR2 are MNHEY and SVGAGI. This CDR3 is CASSVTLLGNQPQHF. The CDR3 DNA reads TGTGCCAGCAGTGTGACACTCTTGGGCAATCAGCCCCAGCATTTT.

The V and J genes are TRBV10-3 and TRBJ2-3; D is possibly TRBD2 (5 bases). CDR1 and CDR2 (germline): ENHRY, SYGVKD. CDR3 size: 14 residues. Trimming stripped 7 bases from V and 0 bases from J, with 11 bases between. The CDR3 nucleotides read TGTGCCATCAAACTGGAGGACAGCACAGATACGCAGTATTTT. This encodes CAIKLEDSTDTQYF.

This chain links TRBV7-2 with TRBJ1-1; possible D gene TRBD1, 5 bases. Per germline, CDR1 SGHTA and CDR2 FQGNSA. The CDR3 covers 12 residues. The germline V and J ends were trimmed by 5 bases and 11 bases, with 15 bases remaining between them. CDR3 DNA sequence: TGTGCCAGCAGCCCGGGACTCTCTATGGCTTTCTTT. Its protein is CASSPGLSMAFF.

The J gene is TRBJ1-1, the V gene TRBV6-4, with 8 positions matching TRBD1. The V and J ends lost 3 bases and 4 bases, in that order; junction bases with no gene match: 1. Germline CDR1 is MRHNA and CDR2 is SNTAGT. The length of the CDR3 is 13 residues. The CDR3 loop reads CASSEQGGTEAFF. CDR3 bases: TGTGCCAGCAGTGAACAGGGGGGCACTGAAGCTTTCTTT.

The chain is built from TRBV4-1 and TRBJ1-1, with 7 bases lining up with TRBD1. The trim removed 4 bases at V and 0 bases at J, leaving 2 bases unmatched. Germline V gene lookup returns CDR1 MGHRA and CDR2 YSYEKL. CDR3 length: 14 amino acids. The CDR3 DNA sequence: TGCGCCAGCAGCCTACAGGGGTTGAACACTGAAGCTTTCTTT. Encoded protein: CASSLQGLNTEAFF.

The genes are TRBV11-3 and TRBJ1-2; TRBD1 might be the D (6 bases). CDR1 and CDR2 (germline): SGHNT, YENEEA. V dropped 5 bases and J dropped 8 bases, with 12 bases sitting between them. The CDR3 contains 12 residues. CDR3 in amino acids: CASSQGGGGYTF. DNA for the CDR3: TGTGCCAGCAGCCAAGGGGGTGGCGGCTACACCTTC.

The rearrangement joins TRBV7-9 to TRBJ1-1; D is unresolved. The V gene lost 2 bases and the J gene lost 2 bases, with 12 bases spanning the gap. The CDR3 is 15 amino acids. The germline V gene encodes CDR1 SEHNR and CDR2 FQNEAQ (reference sequence). CDR3 nucleotides: TGTGCCAGCAGCTTACGCGGGGATGGTAACACTGAAGCTTTCTTT. The encoded protein is CASSLRGDGNTEAFF.

The rearrangement joins TRBV14 to TRBJ1-2; D is undetermined. The germline V and J ends were trimmed by 3 bases and 5 bases, with 7 bases remaining between them. Germline CDR1 SGHDN, CDR2 FVKESK. The CDR3 runs to 12 residues. Here the CDR3 reads CASSQRGYGYTF. The CDR3 DNA is TGTGCCAGCAGCCAGAGAGGGTATGGCTACACCTTC. Full variable domain (missing parts from reference TRBV14 and TRBJ1-2): EAGVTQFPSHSVIEKGQTVTLRCDPISGHDNLYWYRRVMGKEIKFLLHFVKESKQDESGMPNNRFLAERTGGTYSTLKVQPAELEDSGVYFCASSQRGYGYTFGSGTRLTVV.

This chain joins TRBV4-1 and TRBJ2-5, with D perhaps matching TRBD1 (5 bases). Trimming shortened V by 4 bases and J by 0 bases, and 9 bases separated the two germline ends. The CDR3 is 14 amino acids. CDR1 is MGHRA and CDR2 is YSYEKL in the germline V gene. The CDR3 region has the DNA TGCGCCAGCAGCCCTCAGGGATACCAAGAGACCCAGTACTTC. As protein: CASSPQGYQETQYF.

The V call is TRBV5-1, the J call TRBJ2-3; TRBD1 matches 11 bases. This CDR3 contains 14 residues. V lost 5 bases, J lost 6 bases, and 5 bases stayed unmatched. The germline V gene has CDR1 SGHRS and CDR2 YFSETQ. CDR3 coding DNA: TGCGCCAGCAGTCTTGGGACAGGGGGTGATACGCAGTATTTT. As protein: CASSLGTGGDTQYF.

Turning to this clone: At one end, the junction sequence differs from germline, possibly due to a read error. CDR3 coding DNA: TGCAGCGCCAGTACAGGGGTGGATGAGCGGTTCTTC. This codes for CSASTGVDERFF. This chain joins TRBV29-1 and TRBJ2-1, with TRBD1 matching 7 bases. The CDR3 is 12 amino acids. In germline, CDR1 is SQVTM, CDR2 ANQGSEA.

The chain is built from TRBV2 and TRBJ1-1, with D perhaps matching TRBD1 (5 bases). The CDR3 spans 16 residues. In germline, CDR1 is SNHLY, CDR2 FYNNEI. The V and J ends lost 8 bases and 0 bases respectively, with 19 bases between them. The CDR3 region is CASRENRLSLNTEAFF. CDR3 sequence (DNA): TGTGCCAGCCGCGAAAACAGGCTCAGTCTGAACACTGAAGCTTTCTTT.

This chain connects TRBV15 to TRBJ2-2; D is unresolved. From germline, CDR1 is LNHNV and CDR2 YYDKDF (reference sequence). Trimming removed 1 base at V and 6 bases at J, with 6 bases between. The CDR3 extends over 13 amino acids. CDR3 sequence: CATSRAQAGELFF. DNA of the CDR3: TGTGCCACCAGCAGAGCCCAGGCCGGGGAGCTGTTTTTT.

The chain uses TRBV6-1 and TRBJ2-5; 7 bases line up with TRBD2. Trimming took 6 bases from V and 3 from J; bases not matched to a gene: 4. The CDR3 has 13 amino acids. CDR1 is MNHNS and CDR2 is SASEGT in the germline V gene. CDR3 bases: TGTGCCAGCAGAGGACTAGTCAAAGAGACCCAGTACTTC. Translation gives CASRGLVKETQYF.

This rearrangement joins TRBV5-1 to TRBJ2-7; 11 bases map to TRBD2. The CDR3 spans 21 residues. CDR1 is SGHRS and CDR2 is YFSETQ in the germline V gene. The trim removed 7 bases at V and 2 bases at J, leaving 26 bases unmatched. Written as DNA, the CDR3 is TGCGCCAGCGGACTGGGCGTGAGGAATCCGGGACTAGCGGTACCTACCTACGAGCAGTACGTC. This sequence encodes CASGLGVRNPGLAVPTYEQYV.

The V call is TRBV29-1, the J call TRBJ2-2; the D gene is possibly TRBD2 (7 bases). Germline V gene data show CDR1 as SQVTM and CDR2 as ANQGSEA. V lost 3 bases to trimming and J lost 6 bases, with 11 bases between them. This CDR3 has 13 amino acids. The CDR3 reads CSVEWGGPGELFF. The CDR3 DNA reads as TGCAGCGTTGAGTGGGGGGGCCCCGGGGAGCTGTTTTTT.

The V call is TRBV29-1, the J call TRBJ1-3; D is unclear. Germline V CDR1 and CDR2: SQVTM, ANQGSEA. This CDR3 contains 12 residues. V lost 7 bases, J lost 2 bases, and 9 bases lay in between. Here the CDR3 reads CSADTTGNTIYF. CDR3 coding DNA: TGCAGCGCTGACACTACTGGAAACACCATATATTTT.